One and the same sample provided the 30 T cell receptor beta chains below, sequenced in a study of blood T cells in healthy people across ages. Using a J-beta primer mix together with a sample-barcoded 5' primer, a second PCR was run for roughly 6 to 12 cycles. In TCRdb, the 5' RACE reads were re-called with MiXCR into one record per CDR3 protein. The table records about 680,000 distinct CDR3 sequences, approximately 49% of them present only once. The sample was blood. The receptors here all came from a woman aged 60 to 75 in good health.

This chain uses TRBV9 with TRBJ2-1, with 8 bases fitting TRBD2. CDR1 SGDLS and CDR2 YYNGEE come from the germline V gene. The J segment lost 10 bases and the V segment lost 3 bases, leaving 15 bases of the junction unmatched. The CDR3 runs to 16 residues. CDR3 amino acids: CASSDLAGGQFKEQFF. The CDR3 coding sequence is TGTGCCAGCAGCGACCTGGCGGGAGGCCAGTTTAAGGAGCAGTTCTTC.

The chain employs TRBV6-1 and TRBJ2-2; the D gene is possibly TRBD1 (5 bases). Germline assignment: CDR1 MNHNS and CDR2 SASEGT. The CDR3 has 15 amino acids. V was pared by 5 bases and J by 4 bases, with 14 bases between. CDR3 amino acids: CASSQRRTGTGELFF. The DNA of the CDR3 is TGTGCCAGCAGTCAACGTCGTACAGGCACCGGGGAGCTGTTTTTT.

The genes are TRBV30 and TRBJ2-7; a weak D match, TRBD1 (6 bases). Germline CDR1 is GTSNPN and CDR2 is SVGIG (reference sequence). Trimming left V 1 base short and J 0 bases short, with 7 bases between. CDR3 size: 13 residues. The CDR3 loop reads CAWSGQDSYEQYF. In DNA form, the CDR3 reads TGTGCCTGGAGTGGACAGGACTCCTACGAGCAGTACTTC.

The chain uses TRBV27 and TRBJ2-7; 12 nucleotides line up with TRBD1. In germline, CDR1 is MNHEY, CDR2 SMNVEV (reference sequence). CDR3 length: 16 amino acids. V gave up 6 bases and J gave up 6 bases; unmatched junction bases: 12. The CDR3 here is CASSKATGTGGSEQYF. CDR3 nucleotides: TGTGCCAGCAGCAAGGCAACCGGGACAGGGGGCTCCGAGCAGTACTTC.

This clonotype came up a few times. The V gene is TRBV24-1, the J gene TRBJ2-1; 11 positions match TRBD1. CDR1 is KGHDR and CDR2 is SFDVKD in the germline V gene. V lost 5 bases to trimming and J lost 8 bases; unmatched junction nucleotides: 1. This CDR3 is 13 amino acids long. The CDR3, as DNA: TGTGCCACCAGTGGGACAGGGGGCCATGAGCAGTTCTTC. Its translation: CATSGTGGHEQFF.

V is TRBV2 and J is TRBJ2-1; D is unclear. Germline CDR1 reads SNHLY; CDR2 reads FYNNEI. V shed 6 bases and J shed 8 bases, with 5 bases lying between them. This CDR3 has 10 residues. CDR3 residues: CASSNYEQFF. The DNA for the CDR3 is TGTGCCAGCAGCAACTATGAGCAGTTCTTC.

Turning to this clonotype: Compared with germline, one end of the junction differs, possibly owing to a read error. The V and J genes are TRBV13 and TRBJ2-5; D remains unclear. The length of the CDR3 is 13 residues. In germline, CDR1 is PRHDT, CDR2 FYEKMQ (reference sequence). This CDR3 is CASSLEVDETLYF. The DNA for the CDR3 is TGTGCCAGCAGCCTCGAGGTGGACGAGACCCTGTACTTC.

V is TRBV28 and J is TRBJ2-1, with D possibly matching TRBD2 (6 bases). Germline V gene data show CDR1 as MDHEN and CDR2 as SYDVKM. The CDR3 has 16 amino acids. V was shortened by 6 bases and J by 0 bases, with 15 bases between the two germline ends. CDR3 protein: CASSWSGPSSYNEQFF. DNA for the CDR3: TGTGCCAGCAGCTGGAGCGGGCCAAGCTCCTACAATGAGCAGTTCTTC.

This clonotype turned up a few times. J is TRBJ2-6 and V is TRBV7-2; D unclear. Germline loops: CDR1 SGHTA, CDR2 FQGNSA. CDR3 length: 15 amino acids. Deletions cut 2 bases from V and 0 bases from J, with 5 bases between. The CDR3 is CASSLYVSGANVLTF. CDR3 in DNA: TGTGCCAGCAGCTTATATGTCTCTGGGGCCAACGTCCTGACTTTC.

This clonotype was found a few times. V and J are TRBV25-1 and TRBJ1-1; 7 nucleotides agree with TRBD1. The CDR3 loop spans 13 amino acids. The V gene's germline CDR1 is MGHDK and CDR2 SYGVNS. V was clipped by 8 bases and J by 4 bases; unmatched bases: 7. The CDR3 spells CASGEQGTTEAFF. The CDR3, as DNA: TGTGCCAGCGGGGAACAGGGGACCACTGAAGCTTTCTTT.

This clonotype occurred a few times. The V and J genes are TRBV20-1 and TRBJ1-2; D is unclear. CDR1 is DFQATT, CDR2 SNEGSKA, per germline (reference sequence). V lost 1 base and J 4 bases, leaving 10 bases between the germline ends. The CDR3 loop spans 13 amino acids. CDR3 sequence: CSARVGQTYGYTF. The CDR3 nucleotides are TGCAGTGCTAGAGTTGGGCAAACCTATGGCTACACCTTC.

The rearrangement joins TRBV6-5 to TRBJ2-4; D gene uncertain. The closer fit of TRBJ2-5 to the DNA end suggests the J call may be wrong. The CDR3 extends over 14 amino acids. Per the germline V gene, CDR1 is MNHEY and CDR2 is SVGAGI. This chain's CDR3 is CASSHDVLQETQYF. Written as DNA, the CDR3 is TGTGCCAGCAGTCATGACGTACTACAAGAGACCCAGTACTTC.

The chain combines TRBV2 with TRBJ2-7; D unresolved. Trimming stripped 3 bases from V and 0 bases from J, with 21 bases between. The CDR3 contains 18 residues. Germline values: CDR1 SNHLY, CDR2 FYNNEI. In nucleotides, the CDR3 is TGTGCCAGCAGTGACCCTGCTCAAGGTGGTTTAAGCTCCTACGAGCAGTACTTC. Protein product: CASSDPAQGGLSSYEQYF.

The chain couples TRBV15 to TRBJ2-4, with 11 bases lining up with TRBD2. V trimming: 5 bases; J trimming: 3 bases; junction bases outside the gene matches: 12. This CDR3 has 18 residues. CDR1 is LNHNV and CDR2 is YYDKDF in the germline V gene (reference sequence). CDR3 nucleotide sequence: TGTGCCACCAGCCCGGCGGGGCTAGCGGGGGGTGGCAAAAACATTCAGTACTTC. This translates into CATSPAGLAGGGKNIQYF.

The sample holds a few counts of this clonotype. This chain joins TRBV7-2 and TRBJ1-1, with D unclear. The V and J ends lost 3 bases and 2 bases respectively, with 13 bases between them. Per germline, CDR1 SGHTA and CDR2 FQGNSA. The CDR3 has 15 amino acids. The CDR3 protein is CASSFFPSGNTEAFF. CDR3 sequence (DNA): TGTGCCAGCAGCTTCTTTCCGTCGGGTAACACTGAAGCTTTCTTT.

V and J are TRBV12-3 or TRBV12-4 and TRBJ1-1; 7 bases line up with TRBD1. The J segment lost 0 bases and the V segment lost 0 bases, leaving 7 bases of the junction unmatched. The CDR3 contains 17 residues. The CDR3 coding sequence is TGTGCCAGCAGTTTAGCGCAGGGGGTAGCTATGAACACTGAAGCTTTCTTT. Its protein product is CASSLAQGVAMNTEAFF.

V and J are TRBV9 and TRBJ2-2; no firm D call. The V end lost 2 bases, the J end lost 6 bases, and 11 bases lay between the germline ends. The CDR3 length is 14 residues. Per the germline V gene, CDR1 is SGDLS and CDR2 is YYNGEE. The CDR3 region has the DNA TGTGCCAGCAGCGTTCACTTTGAACCCGGGGAGCTGTTTTTT. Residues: CASSVHFEPGELFF.

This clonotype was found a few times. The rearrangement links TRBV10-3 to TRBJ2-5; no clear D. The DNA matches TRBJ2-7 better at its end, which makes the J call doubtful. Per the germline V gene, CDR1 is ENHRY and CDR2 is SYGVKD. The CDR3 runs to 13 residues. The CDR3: CAIRPTEDGEQYF. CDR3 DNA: TGTGCCATCAGACCAACGGAAGACGGCGAGCAGTACTTC.

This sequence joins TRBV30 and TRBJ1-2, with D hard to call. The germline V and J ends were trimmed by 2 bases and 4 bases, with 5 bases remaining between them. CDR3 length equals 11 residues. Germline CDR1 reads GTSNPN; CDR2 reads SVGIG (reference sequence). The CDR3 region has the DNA TGTGCCTGGAGTCAGAGCTATGGCTACACCTTC. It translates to CAWSQSYGYTF.

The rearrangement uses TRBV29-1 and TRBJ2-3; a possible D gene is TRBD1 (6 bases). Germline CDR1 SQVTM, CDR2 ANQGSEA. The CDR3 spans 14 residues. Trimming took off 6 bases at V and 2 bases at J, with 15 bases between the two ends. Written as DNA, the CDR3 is TGCAGCGTGGGGTCAGGGGATAACACAGATACGCAGTATTTT. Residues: CSVGSGDNTDTQYF.

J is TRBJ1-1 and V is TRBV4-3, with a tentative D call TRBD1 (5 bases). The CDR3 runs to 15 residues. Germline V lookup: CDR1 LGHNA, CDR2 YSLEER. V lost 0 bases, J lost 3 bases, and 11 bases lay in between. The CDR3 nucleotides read TGCGCCAGCAGCCAAGATTCTCGAGGGGACACTGAAGCTTTCTTT. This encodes CASSQDSRGDTEAFF.

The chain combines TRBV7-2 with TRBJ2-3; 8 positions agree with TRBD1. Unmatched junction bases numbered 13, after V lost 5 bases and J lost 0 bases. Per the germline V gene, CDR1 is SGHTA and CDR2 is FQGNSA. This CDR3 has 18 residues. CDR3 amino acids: CASSRRGQVPSSTDTQYF. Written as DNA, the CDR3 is TGTGCCAGCAGCCGACGGGGACAGGTTCCTTCTAGCACAGATACGCAGTATTTT.

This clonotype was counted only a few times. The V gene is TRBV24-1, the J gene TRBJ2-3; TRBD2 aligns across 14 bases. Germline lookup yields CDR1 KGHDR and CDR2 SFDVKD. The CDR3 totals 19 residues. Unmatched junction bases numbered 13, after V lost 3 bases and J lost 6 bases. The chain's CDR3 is CATSDRGTSGSLMRDTQYF. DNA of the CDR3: TGTGCCACCAGTGATAGGGGGACTAGCGGGAGCCTTATGAGGGATACGCAGTATTTT.

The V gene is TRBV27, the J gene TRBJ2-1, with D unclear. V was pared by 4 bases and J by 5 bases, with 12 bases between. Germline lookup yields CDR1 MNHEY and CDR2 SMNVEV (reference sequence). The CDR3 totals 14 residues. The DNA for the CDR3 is TGTGCCAGCAGTTGGAGCCAAAGGAACAATGAGCAGTTCTTC. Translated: CASSWSQRNNEQFF.

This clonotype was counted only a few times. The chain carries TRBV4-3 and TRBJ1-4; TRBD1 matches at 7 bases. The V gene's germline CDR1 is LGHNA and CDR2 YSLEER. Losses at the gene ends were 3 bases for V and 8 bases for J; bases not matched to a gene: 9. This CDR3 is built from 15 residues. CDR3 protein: CASSHSGDSEEKLFF. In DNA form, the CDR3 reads TGCGCCAGCAGCCATTCCGGGGACAGTGAGGAAAAACTGTTTTTT.

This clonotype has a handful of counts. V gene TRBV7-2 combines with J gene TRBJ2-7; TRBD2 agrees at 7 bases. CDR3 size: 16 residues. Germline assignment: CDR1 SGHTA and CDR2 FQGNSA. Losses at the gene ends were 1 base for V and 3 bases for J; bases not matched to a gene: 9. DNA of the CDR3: TGTGCCAGCAGCTTAGACAGAACTAGCGCAGTCTACGAGCAGTACTTC. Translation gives CASSLDRTSAVYEQYF.

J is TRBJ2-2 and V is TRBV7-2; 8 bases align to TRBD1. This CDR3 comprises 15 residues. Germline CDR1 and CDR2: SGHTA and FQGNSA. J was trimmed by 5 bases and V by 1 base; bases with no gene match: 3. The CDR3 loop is CASSLGDRSTGELFF. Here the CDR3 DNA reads TGTGCCAGCAGCTTAGGGGACAGGTCGACCGGGGAGCTGTTTTTT.

CDR3 DNA sequence: TGTGCCAGCAGCCCCAGCCTGACCGTAGGCCCGGGGGGAGATACGCAGTATTTT. As protein: CASSPSLTVGPGGDTQYF. The V gene is TRBV4-2, the J gene TRBJ2-3, with 7 bases fitting TRBD2. Germline V gives CDR1 LGHNA, CDR2 YNFKEQ. V lost 4 bases and J lost 5; bases outside the gene matches: 18. The CDR3 covers 18 residues.

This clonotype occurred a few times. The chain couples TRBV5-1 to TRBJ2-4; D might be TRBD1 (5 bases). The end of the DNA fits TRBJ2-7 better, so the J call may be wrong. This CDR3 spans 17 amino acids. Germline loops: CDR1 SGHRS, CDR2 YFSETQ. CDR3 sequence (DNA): TGCGCCAGCAGCTTGACCTTACAGGCGCGATTCTCCTACGAGCAGTACTTC. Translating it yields CASSLTLQARFSYEQYF.

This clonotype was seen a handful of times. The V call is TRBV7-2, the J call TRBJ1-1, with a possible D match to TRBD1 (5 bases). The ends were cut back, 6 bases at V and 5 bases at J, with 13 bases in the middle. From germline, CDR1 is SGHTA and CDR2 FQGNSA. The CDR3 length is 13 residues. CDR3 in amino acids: CASSFGQGTEAFF. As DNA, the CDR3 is TGTGCCAGCAGTTTTGGCCAGGGTACTGAAGCTTTCTTT.